The next 19 T cell receptor beta chains were all read from a single sample in a study of radiotherapy plus CTLA-4 blockade in lung cancer. The assay was immunoSEQ multiplex PCR, and TCRdb's table has in-frame clones only and misses some. The sample contains roughly 85,000 clones, roughly 86% of which appear only once. The sequencing here drew on peripheral blood, taken from a patient treated with radiotherapy plus ipilimumab. All receptors come from a human donor with non-small cell lung cancer that progressed on radiotherapy plus ipilimumab.

The rearrangement uses TRBV15 and TRBJ1-2; D gene unclear. The CDR3 runs 14 residues. Between the trimmed V and J ends, which lost 3 bases and 2 bases, there was a span of 10 bases. Germline V lookup: CDR1 LNHNV, CDR2 YYDKDF (reference sequence). CDR3 in amino acids: CATSSNGINYGYTF. As DNA, the CDR3 is TGTGCCACCAGCAGTAACGGGATAAACTATGGCTACACCTTC. Complete variable domain (other parts from reference TRBV15 and TRBJ1-2): DAMVIQNPRYQVTQFGKPVTLSCSQTLNHNVMYWYQQKSSQAPKLLFHYYDKDFNNEADTPDNFQSRRPNTSFCFLDIRSPGLGDTAMYLCATSSNGINYGYTFGSGTRLTVV.

The chain joins TRBV28 to TRBJ2-7; D remains ambiguous. V dropped 3 bases and J dropped 0 bases, with 9 bases sitting between them. The CDR3 is made up of 14 amino acids. Germline V gene sequence: CDR1 MDHEN, CDR2 SYDVKM. The CDR3 loop reads CASSFSPLSYEQYF. In nucleotides, the CDR3 is TGTGCCAGCAGTTTTTCCCCCCTCTCCTACGAGCAGTACTTC.

The CDR3 sequence: CASSQERTGRMNTEAFF. CDR3 DNA: TGTGCCAGCAGCCAAGAACGGACAGGACGCATGAACACTGAAGCTTTCTTT. The V call is TRBV4-2, the J call TRBJ1-1; 7 bases line up with TRBD1. CDR3 length: 17 residues. In germline, CDR1 is LGHNA, CDR2 YNFKEQ. The junction had 7 bases not matched to a gene; V was cut back by 0 bases and J by 0 bases.

V is TRBV4-1 and J is TRBJ1-6; D is possibly TRBD1 (5 bases). The germline V and J ends were trimmed by 10 bases and 5 bases, with 15 bases remaining between them. From germline, CDR1 is MGHRA and CDR2 YSYEKL. The CDR3 totals 14 residues. The CDR3 reads CATNSQGDNSPLHF. The CDR3 DNA reads as TGCGCCACTAATTCCCAGGGAGATAATTCACCCCTCCACTTT.

This clone was detected once. The J gene is TRBJ2-7, the V gene TRBV4-3, with 7 bases aligning to TRBD1. Per the germline V gene, CDR1 is LGHNA and CDR2 is YSLEER. Trimming took 4 bases from V and 3 from J; bases not matched to a gene: 9. The CDR3 totals 15 residues. The CDR3 spells CASSLHPRDSYEQYF. As DNA, the CDR3 is TGCGCCAGCAGCCTCCACCCCCGGGACAGCTACGAGCAGTACTTC.

The V and J genes are TRBV18 and TRBJ1-2; the D is unclear. CDR1 and CDR2 from the germline V gene are KGHSH and LQKENI. V was pared by 3 bases and J by 6 bases, with 23 bases between. The CDR3 has 17 amino acids. The CDR3 region has the DNA TGTGCCAGCTCACCTAACCTCGGACGGCTAGGGCCCGATGGCTACACCTTC. It translates to CASSPNLGRLGPDGYTF. The full variable domain, in which reference TRBV18 and TRBJ1-2 provide the parts outside the CDR3, is NAGVMQNPRHLVRRRGQEARLRCSPMKGHSHVYWYRQLPEEGLKFMVYLQKENIIDESGMPKERFSAEFPKEGPSILRIQQVVRGDSAAYFCASSPNLGRLGPDGYTFGSGTRLTVV.

The gene calls are TRBV30 and TRBJ2-6; 7 bases agree with TRBD1. Trimming cost V 3 bases and J 1 base; bases outside gene matches: 3. The germline V gene encodes CDR1 GTSNPN and CDR2 SVGIG (reference sequence). This CDR3 spans 15 amino acids. Written as DNA, the CDR3 is TGTGCCTGGAGGACAGGGAATTCTGGGGCCAACGTCCTGACTTTC. Its translation: CAWRTGNSGANVLTF.

The chain recombines TRBV5-1 with TRBJ2-7; D gene unclear. The CDR3 is made up of 11 amino acids. Trimming shortened V by 0 bases and J by 9 bases, and 7 bases separated the two germline ends. Germline-derived CDR1 and CDR2 are SGHRS and YFSETQ. In nucleotides, the CDR3 is TGCGCCAGCAGCTTGGAAGAGACGCAGTACTTC. Its protein is CASSLEETQYF. Using reference TRBV5-1 and TRBJ2-7 for the parts outside the CDR3, the full variable domain is KAGVTQTPRYLIKTRGQQVTLSCSPISGHRSVSWYQQTPGQGLQFLFEYFSETQRNKGNFPGRFSGRQFSNSRSEMNVSTLELGDSALYLCASSLEETQYFGPGTRLTVT.

The rearrangement joins TRBV23-1 to TRBJ1-1; D is unclear. TRBV23-1 is an ORF; its function is uncertain. The CDR3 length is 11 residues. The V end was cut by 3 bases, the J end by 10 bases, with 9 bases between. The CDR3 loop is CASSQKQLAFF. CDR3 nucleotide sequence: TGCGCCAGCAGTCAGAAACAACTAGCTTTCTTT.

The chain couples TRBV4-2 to TRBJ2-3, with D uncertain. CDR1 and CDR2 from the germline V gene are LGHNA and YNFKEQ. The V and J ends lost 0 bases and 4 bases respectively, with 11 bases between them. The CDR3 extends over 15 amino acids. The CDR3 sequence: CASSQEPGFADTQYF. The CDR3 DNA follows: TGTGCCAGCAGCCAAGAACCAGGATTCGCAGATACGCAGTATTTT.

This clone was detected only once. The gene calls are TRBV30 and TRBJ1-1, with D possibly TRBD1 on 6 matching bases. Per germline, CDR1 GTSNPN and CDR2 SVGIG (reference sequence). The CDR3 totals 12 residues. V lost 2 bases, J lost 7 bases, and 11 bases lay in between. The CDR3 DNA is TGTGCCTGGAGTACTCAGGGGCTTGAAGCTTTCTTT. This encodes CAWSTQGLEAFF. Variable domain in full (rest from reference TRBV30 and TRBJ1-1): SQTIHQWPATLVQPVGSPLSLECTVEGTSNPNLYWYRQAAGRGLQLLFYSVGIGQISSEVPQNLSASRPQDRQFILSSKKLLLSDSGFYLCAWSTQGLEAFFGQGTRLTVV.

The chain uses TRBV18 and TRBJ1-3; 8 bases match TRBD1. Germline lookup yields CDR1 KGHSH and CDR2 LQKENI. The CDR3 contains 15 residues. V was clipped by 3 bases and J by 2 bases; unmatched bases: 3. The CDR3 here is CASSPGQAAGNTIYF. In nucleotides, the CDR3 is TGTGCCAGCTCACCGGGACAGGCCGCTGGAAACACCATATATTTT.

The gene calls are TRBV6-1 and TRBJ2-2, with D unresolved. Per germline, CDR1 MNHNS and CDR2 SASEGT. Trimming cost V 5 bases and J 2 bases, with 9 bases left between them. This CDR3 spans 14 amino acids. The CDR3 bases are TGTGCCAGCAGTTTTGCCGCCAACACCGGGGAGCTGTTTTTT. Its translation is CASSFAANTGELFF.

CDR3 DNA sequence: TGTGCCAGCAGGGACAGGGAGCATCAGGCCTATGGCTACACCTTC. This sequence encodes CASRDREHQAYGYTF. The chain links TRBV6-6 to TRBJ1-2, with 8 bases that match TRBD1. CDR1 MNHNY and CDR2 SVGAGI come from the germline V gene (reference sequence). The CDR3 consists of 15 residues. V was pared by 6 bases and J by 4 bases, with 10 bases of the junction left unmatched.

The gene calls are TRBV18 and TRBJ2-4; 14 bases are a match to TRBD2. The CDR3 spans 16 residues. Germline CDR1 reads KGHSH; CDR2 reads LQKENI. After removal of 0 bases from V and 7 bases from J, the junction contained 2 bases not matched to a gene. This CDR3 reads CASSPPGLAGVNIQYF. DNA for the CDR3: TGTGCCAGCTCACCACCGGGACTAGCGGGAGTTAACATTCAGTACTTC.

The rearrangement joins TRBV2 to TRBJ1-4; no clear D gene. In germline, CDR1 is SNHLY, CDR2 FYNNEI. V was clipped by 5 bases and J by 5 bases, with 9 bases between them. The CDR3 sequence is 13 residues long. The CDR3 loop is CASSNSGNEKLFF. The CDR3 DNA is TGTGCCAGCAGTAACAGCGGGAATGAAAAACTGTTTTTT.

The chain joins TRBV7-9 to TRBJ2-1; D may match TRBD1 or TRBD2 (5 bases each). The CDR3 has 12 residues. Germline CDR1 and CDR2: SEHNR and FQNEAQ (reference sequence). The V end lost 5 bases, the J end lost 8 bases, and 10 bases lay between the germline ends. The DNA of the CDR3 is TGTGCCAGCAGCCTGGGGGTCCATGAGCAGTTCTTC. Its protein product is CASSLGVHEQFF.

This chain uses TRBV19 with TRBJ1-2; TRBD1 is a possible D gene (6 bases). The length of the CDR3 is 14 residues. Germline assignment: CDR1 LNHDA and CDR2 SQIVND (reference sequence). V dropped 3 bases and J dropped 5 bases, with 13 bases sitting between them. CDR3 loop: CASSINGGAYGYTF. The CDR3, as DNA: TGTGCCAGTAGTATTAACGGGGGCGCGTATGGCTACACCTTC.

This clone has a single count. The CDR3 sequence: CASIQQGDNEQFF. The CDR3 DNA sequence: TGTGCCAGTATCCAACAGGGGGACAATGAGCAGTTCTTC. The V gene is TRBV19, the J gene TRBJ2-1, with 8 bases that match TRBD1. CDR1 LNHDA and CDR2 SQIVND come from the germline V gene (reference sequence). CDR3 length: 13 amino acids. V shed 7 bases, J shed 5 bases, and the junction held 4 bases outside the gene matches.